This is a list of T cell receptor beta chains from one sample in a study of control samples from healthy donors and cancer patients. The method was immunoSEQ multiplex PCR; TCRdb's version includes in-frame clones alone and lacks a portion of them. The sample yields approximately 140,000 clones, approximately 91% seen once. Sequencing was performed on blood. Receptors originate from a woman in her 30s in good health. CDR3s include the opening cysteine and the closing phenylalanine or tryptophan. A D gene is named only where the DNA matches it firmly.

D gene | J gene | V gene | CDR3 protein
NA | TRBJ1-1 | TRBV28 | CASTHRGLRSTEAFF
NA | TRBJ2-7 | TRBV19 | CASGGVGAYEQYF
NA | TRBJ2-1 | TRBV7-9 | CASSRGIGLESDEQFF
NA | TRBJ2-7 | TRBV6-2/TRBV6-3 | CASSYAGAGQVHEQYF
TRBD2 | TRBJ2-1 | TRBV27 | CASSSPAGGPNGEQFF
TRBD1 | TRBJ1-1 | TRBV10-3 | CAISVSQGEVNTEAFF
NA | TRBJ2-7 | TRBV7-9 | CASSLDGVSYEQYF
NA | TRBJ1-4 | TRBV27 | CASSPRTVDRLFF
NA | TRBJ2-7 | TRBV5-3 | CARSLQETGRGYYEQYF
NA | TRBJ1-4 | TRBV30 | CAWSQTNEKLFF
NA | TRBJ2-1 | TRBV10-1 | CASSAVTSGDEQFF
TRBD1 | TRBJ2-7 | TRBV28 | CASSRLGTDGHEQYF
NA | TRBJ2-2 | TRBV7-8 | CASSLGAGELFF
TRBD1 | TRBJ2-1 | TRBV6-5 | CASSLQTGNEQFF
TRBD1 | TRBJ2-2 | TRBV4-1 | CASSQEQGAGELFF
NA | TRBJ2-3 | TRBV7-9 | CASSLALATQYF
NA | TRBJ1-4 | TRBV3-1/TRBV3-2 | CASRRVATNEKLFF
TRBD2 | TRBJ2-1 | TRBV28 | CASSRRTSIFNEQFF
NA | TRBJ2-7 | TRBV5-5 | CASSYEPTGSSYEQYF
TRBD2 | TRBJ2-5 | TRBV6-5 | CASSYMGRGETQYF
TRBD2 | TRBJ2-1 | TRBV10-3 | CAARLAGVSEQFF
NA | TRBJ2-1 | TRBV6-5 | CASSSAGGVEQFF
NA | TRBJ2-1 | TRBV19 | CASSTGPYNEQFF
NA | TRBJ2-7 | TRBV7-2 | CATRGSLGEQYF